Described below is a single T cell receptor (beta chain) sequence and its context. Its antigen remains undetermined. No clone much larger than this one lies a single base away; base qualities are absent. The sample comes from a study of blood T cell repertoires in COVID-19 (dated by TCRdb to about 2020). Regarding the complete study: Samples covering the acute and convalescent phases of COVID-19 were provided by collaborators in the United States, Italy and Spain. The material from the prospective study consisted of cDNA or gDNA derived from T cells, B-cell-depleted T cells, or PBMCs. Subjects who had been exposed to COVID-19, were actively infected with it, or had recovered from it provided the deeply sampled blood TCRbeta repertoires that made up the dataset. The repertoires were released in a freely available public database intended as a resource for research on the immune response to SARS-CoV-2. Samples came from the ongoing ImmuneRACE study (first 160 participants) plus 1,254 subjects from 6 global collaborators. The sample metadata nearly always contained a de-identified subject ID, COVID-19 status, age in years and sex. HLA class I and class II types, where available, came from metadata supplied by the sample provider rather than from assay-based typing. Study-wide findings and limitations: How much clinical and demographic metadata was included differed by source and by participant, and the metadata was provided uncurated.

TCRbeta CDR3 regions were amplified from genomic DNA by means of the immunoSEQ Assay, a bias-controlled multiplex PCR. The paper's processing steps were these. Nucleated cell counts per sample were estimated from amplification of reference gene primers within the assay. To quantify the absolute abundance of each unique TCRbeta CDR3 rearrangement, sequence reads were collapsed and filtered. For each sample, productive Simpson clonality was calculated by taking the square root of Simpson's diversity index across productive rearrangements. TCRdb took over this immuneACCESS table, retaining in-frame rearrangements with V and J assigned. Such tables are incomplete; in checked studies, under half of the missing clones stem from an unresolved V gene, and the remainder is unexplained. That table gives V, J and clone size, and the DNA gave D and trimming. This sample gives roughly 150,000 clones in total; about 85% of them show up just once. The top ten hold approximately 8% of the sample.

Enrolling through a virtual design, the prospective study's participants ranged in age from roughly 18 to 100 years and lived across roughly 23 United States geographic areas. In the prospective study, cohorts were assigned on the basis of participant-reported clinical history obtained from a screening survey and a study questionnaire. ImmuneRACE Cohort 3 recovered participants were defined by two consecutive negative NP/OP PCR tests, healthcare professional clearance, or symptom resolution. Mobile phlebotomists in the prospective study collected whole blood, serum and a nasopharyngeal or oropharyngeal swab from every participant. Additional blood draws and questionnaires over an approximately 2-month period could optionally be provided by prospective study participants. Before DNA extraction, prospective study blood samples were shipped either frozen or at room temperature. From its cysteine to its phenylalanine, the CDR3 spans 15 amino acids. The kept DNA is CDR3 alone, 45 bases in frame from the first base. The germline V gene gives CDR1 as MNHEY and CDR2 as SVGEGT. V is shortened by 4 bases, J by 2 bases, and the region joining them spans 15 bases.

Material for sequencing was PBMCs or T cells enriched from blood (not recorded which). The TCR sequence derives from a woman in her 50s who had recovered from COVID-19. In this chain, TRBV6-2 or TRBV6-3 is recombined with TRBJ2-7; no confident D gene assignment can be made. The nucleotides are TGTGCCAGCAGTTCCCCCCGGGTCATGGCCTACGAGCAGTACTTC. It is translated as CASSSPRVMAYEQYF.